This entry concerns a single TCR beta chain. The antigen this receptor binds is unknown. Qualities for individual bases were not recorded, and no much larger clone is one base off. V is cut back by 1 base and J by 5 bases, with 8 bases in the junction unmatched. The CDR1 and CDR2 encoded by the germline V gene are SGHTA and FQGNSA. There are 17 amino acids in the CDR3, from cysteine to phenylalanine inclusive. The DNA shown is the 51-base CDR3, in frame from base 1. This entry comes from a study of Ad26.COV2.S vaccination and SARS-CoV-2 variants listed by TCRdb under 2021. Study-level background: TCRbeta repertoire sequencing was used to assess the specificity and breadth of SARS-CoV-2-reactive T cell receptors after Ad26.COV2.S vaccination. The TCR-sequenced set comprised about 32 samples: approximately 19 Ad26.COV2.S vaccine recipients, 5 placebo recipients and 8 SARS-CoV-2 convalescent individuals. On the study overall, not on this receptor specifically: The authors noted that total T cell responses may have been underestimated by the TCR breadth and depth analyses. Compared with placebo recipients, Ad26.COV2.S recipients showed higher spike-specific TCR breadth (P = 0.0014). Substantial breadth of spike-specific CD8+ and CD4+ T cell responses was reported after vaccination. Vaccine and placebo recipients had similar non-spike TCR breadth, a finding consistent with the vaccine containing only spike.

TCRbeta CDR3 regions were sequenced with the immunoSEQ Assay. After extraction, genomic DNA underwent amplification by bias-controlled multiplex PCR, followed by high-throughput sequencing. As for the original processing: To quantify the absolute abundance of every unique TCRbeta CDR3 region, sequences were collapsed and filtered. T cell fraction was estimated by normalizing TCRbeta template counts to usable DNA, with usable DNA measured through amplification of reference genes found in all nucleated cells. Repertoire TCRs were annotated as SARS-CoV-2-specific when V gene, CDR3 amino acid sequence and J gene were exactly matched to a known reactive TCR set. The reference SARS-CoV-2 TCR set was derived from MIRA and filtered for enrichment in COVID-19-positive ImmuneCODE repertoires, a step that removed public or cross-reactive TCRs. Using the MIRA antigens, annotated TCRs were further analysed by specific ORF or by position within an ORF. Depth was the summed frequency of annotated unique rearrangements, while breadth was defined as annotated unique rearrangements over total unique productive rearrangements. TCR breadth was compared between groups using two-sided Wilcoxon rank-sum tests. In TCRdb, the immuneACCESS table is reduced to in-frame sequences with V and J assigned. These tables do not hold every clone; where another copy was compared, an unresolved V gene accounts for under half, and the others remain unexplained. The V and J calls and the clone size are those of that table, but D and trimming were determined from the DNA. This sample is represented by 120,000 to 150,000 clones; roughly 88% of them were singletons. Of the sample, 5% is held by the ten largest clones.

This specimen's time point label, interpreted: individuals recovered from natural SARS-CoV-2 infection. The sequence links TRBV7-2 to TRBJ2-5, and 12 junction bases match TRBD2. The sequences come from peripheral blood, collected after recovery from COVID-19. The sequence was obtained from a human donor who had recovered from COVID-19. The CDR3 reads CASSLEGLAGVWETQYF. The bases are TGTGCCAGCAGCTTAGAGGGACTAGCGGGCGTGTGGGAGACCCAGTACTTC.